These T cell receptor beta chains were read from a single sample in a study of control samples from healthy donors and cancer patients. Repertoires were generated with immunoSEQ multiplex PCR, while TCRdb's copy carries only in-frame clones and drops some. This table has around 200,000 clones, approximately 92% appearing once. Sequences were obtained from blood. Receptors were obtained from a man aged 18-30 years in good health. CDR3s include the opening cysteine and the closing phenylalanine or tryptophan. The D gene is left open where the match is weak. Clone size is shown for a subset of rows, as once, few, many or a class of expanded clone.

CDR3nt: TGTGCCACCAGTGAAGGTGCCAATCAGCCCCAGCATTTT
CDR3aa: CATSEGANQPQHF
d_gene: -
j_gene: TRBJ1-5
abundance: once
v_gene: TRBV24-1

CDR3nt: TGTGCCAGTAGTATGGGTAGGGCCTACGAGCAGTACTTC
CDR3aa: CASSMGRAYEQYF
d_gene: -
j_gene: TRBJ2-7
abundance: -
v_gene: TRBV19

CDR3nt: TGTGCCAGCTCACCGGACAGCAATCAGCCCCAGCATTTT
CDR3aa: CASSPDSNQPQHF
d_gene: -
j_gene: TRBJ1-5
abundance: -
v_gene: TRBV18

CDR3nt: TGTGCCAGCAGCCTTGCCCTGGGGGACAGGAGCTCCTACGAGCAGTACTTC
CDR3aa: CASSLALGDRSSYEQYF
d_gene: TRBD1
j_gene: TRBJ2-7
abundance: -
v_gene: TRBV7-8

CDR3nt: TGTGCCAGCAGCCAAGGGGCAGGGAACTATGGCTACACCTTC
CDR3aa: CASSQGAGNYGYTF
d_gene: -
j_gene: TRBJ1-2
abundance: -
v_gene: TRBV3-1/TRBV3-2

CDR3nt: TGTGCCAGCTGCTGGGTTTTGAACACTGAAGCTTTCTTT
CDR3aa: CASCWVLNTEAFF
d_gene: -
j_gene: TRBJ1-1
abundance: -
v_gene: TRBV2

CDR3nt: TGCGCCAGCAGCTTACCCGGACCTCGGGATACGCAGTATTTT
CDR3aa: CASSLPGPRDTQYF
d_gene: -
j_gene: TRBJ2-3
abundance: -
v_gene: TRBV5-1

CDR3nt: TGTGCCAGCAGTGAAAGTTCGGGGGGGACCTACGAGCAGTACTTC
CDR3aa: CASSESSGGTYEQYF
d_gene: TRBD2
j_gene: TRBJ2-7
abundance: -
v_gene: TRBV2

CDR3nt: TGTGCCAGCAGCTCCCCCGGGGCCAACGTCCTGACTTTC
CDR3aa: CASSSPGANVLTF
d_gene: -
j_gene: TRBJ2-6
abundance: -
v_gene: TRBV7-9

CDR3nt: TGCGCCAGCAGCGCGTACGGGACAGGGGGCAGTTCGGGACGCACAGATACGCAGTATTTT
CDR3aa: CASSAYGTGGSSGRTDTQYF
d_gene: TRBD1
j_gene: TRBJ2-3
abundance: -
v_gene: TRBV5-1

CDR3nt: TGTGCCACCAGTGATTTCAGACTAGCTTCTGAAACAGAGCAGTTCTTC
CDR3aa: CATSDFRLASETEQFF
d_gene: TRBD2
j_gene: TRBJ2-1
abundance: -
v_gene: TRBV24-1

CDR3nt: TGTGCCAGCAGTTTAACCCCCGGGACCGGTTATGGCTACACCTTC
CDR3aa: CASSLTPGTGYGYTF
d_gene: -
j_gene: TRBJ1-2
abundance: -
v_gene: TRBV6-5

CDR3nt: TGTGCCAGCAGCAAAACCCTAGCGGGGGACCGGGGAGCTGTTTTT
CDR3aa: CASSKTLAGDRGAVF
d_gene: -
j_gene: TRBJ2-2
abundance: -
v_gene: TRBV21-1

CDR3nt: TGTGCCAGCACCGTCCGGGACACCTCAAGCATTGAGCAGTTCTTC
CDR3aa: CASTVRDTSSIEQFF
d_gene: -
j_gene: TRBJ2-1
abundance: -
v_gene: TRBV2

CDR3nt: TGTGCCTGGAGCCGTCCGGTGGCTAGCAATCAGCCCCAGCATTTT
CDR3aa: CAWSRPVASNQPQHF
d_gene: -
j_gene: TRBJ1-5
abundance: -
v_gene: TRBV30

CDR3nt: TGTGCCAGCTCTGACCCACGGGGGAGCATTCAGTACTTC
CDR3aa: CASSDPRGSIQYF
d_gene: -
j_gene: TRBJ2-4
abundance: -
v_gene: TRBV18

CDR3nt: TGTGCCAGCAGCGTAGTAAGCGGGGGGGCCACCGGAGAGACCCAGTACTTC
CDR3aa: CASSVVSGGATGETQYF
d_gene: TRBD2
j_gene: TRBJ2-5
abundance: -
v_gene: TRBV9

CDR3nt: TGCGCCAGCAGCGGAACCGGGACAGGCAATCAGCCCCAGCATTTT
CDR3aa: CASSGTGTGNQPQHF
d_gene: TRBD1
j_gene: TRBJ1-5
abundance: -
v_gene: TRBV10-1

CDR3nt: TGTGCCAGCAGCCAGTACACCCACACTGAAGCTTTCTTT
CDR3aa: CASSQYTHTEAFF
d_gene: -
j_gene: TRBJ1-1
abundance: -
v_gene: TRBV3-1/TRBV3-2

CDR3nt: TGTGCCACCAGTGCCCTGACGGGGACCACAGATACGCAGTATTTT
CDR3aa: CATSALTGTTDTQYF
d_gene: -
j_gene: TRBJ2-3
abundance: -
v_gene: TRBV24-1

CDR3nt: TGCGCCAGCAGCTTGGCGGGGGGCGGGGGCGAGACCCAGTACTTC
CDR3aa: CASSLAGGGGETQYF
d_gene: -
j_gene: TRBJ2-5
abundance: -
v_gene: TRBV5-1

CDR3nt: TGTGCCAGCAGCCGATTGGTGAATTCACCCCTCCACTTT
CDR3aa: CASSRLVNSPLHF
d_gene: -
j_gene: TRBJ1-6
abundance: -
v_gene: TRBV14

CDR3nt: TGTGCCAGCAGCTTGGGGGCTGGAAACACCATATATTTT
CDR3aa: CASSLGAGNTIYF
d_gene: -
j_gene: TRBJ1-3
abundance: -
v_gene: TRBV7-9

CDR3nt: TGTGCCAGCAGCTTACAGACAGGGGCTGAAGAGACCCAGTACTTC
CDR3aa: CASSLQTGAEETQYF
d_gene: TRBD1
j_gene: TRBJ2-5
abundance: -
v_gene: TRBV7-3

CDR3nt: TGTGCCAGCAGCTCCTCTCGGGGGAGCGGGGGGATCAATGAGCAGTTCTTC
CDR3aa: CASSSSRGSGGINEQFF
d_gene: TRBD2
j_gene: TRBJ2-1
abundance: -
v_gene: TRBV11-2

CDR3nt: TGTGCCACCAGGGGGCCCGGCGGGGGCTCCTACAATGAGCAGTTCTTC
CDR3aa: CATRGPGGGSYNEQFF
d_gene: TRBD2
j_gene: TRBJ2-1
abundance: -
v_gene: TRBV24-1

CDR3nt: TGTGCCAGCAGAAGAGGAGGGAACACTGAAGCTTTCTTT
CDR3aa: CASRRGGNTEAFF
d_gene: -
j_gene: TRBJ1-1
abundance: -
v_gene: TRBV6-5

CDR3nt: TGTGCCAGCACCGGGGTCGAGAACACTGAAGCTTTCTTT
CDR3aa: CASTGVENTEAFF
d_gene: -
j_gene: TRBJ1-1
abundance: -
v_gene: TRBV2

CDR3nt: TGTGCCAGCAGGATCGGGGGCAATTCACCCCTCCACTTT
CDR3aa: CASRIGGNSPLHF
d_gene: -
j_gene: TRBJ1-6
abundance: -
v_gene: TRBV28

CDR3nt: TGTGCCAGCAGTCGTCCGGGACAGACATATGGCTACACCTTC
CDR3aa: CASSRPGQTYGYTF
d_gene: TRBD1
j_gene: TRBJ1-2
abundance: -
v_gene: TRBV5-5

CDR3nt: TGTGCCAGCAGCTTAGTCGGGCAGGGAGAAGCTTTCTTT
CDR3aa: CASSLVGQGEAFF
d_gene: -
j_gene: TRBJ1-1
abundance: -
v_gene: TRBV7-9

CDR3nt: TGTGCCAGTAGCCCACTTGGTGGCGGGGCTTACAATGAGCAGTTCTTC
CDR3aa: CASSPLGGGAYNEQFF
d_gene: -
j_gene: TRBJ2-1
abundance: once
v_gene: TRBV19

CDR3nt: TGTGCCAGTAGTATCGGGGTTTCTGAAGCTTTCTTT
CDR3aa: CASSIGVSEAFF
d_gene: -
j_gene: TRBJ1-1
abundance: -
v_gene: TRBV19

CDR3nt: TGTGCCAGCAGTTACTCGAAAGGAAATGAGCAGTTCTTC
CDR3aa: CASSYSKGNEQFF
d_gene: -
j_gene: TRBJ2-1
abundance: -
v_gene: TRBV6-5

CDR3nt: TGCGCCAGCAGCTCAGGGGGCGGGAACTATGGCTACACCTTC
CDR3aa: CASSSGGGNYGYTF
d_gene: TRBD1
j_gene: TRBJ1-2
abundance: once
v_gene: TRBV5-1

CDR3nt: TGTGCCAGCAGACCCGCCCAAAATCCCTACTATGGCTACACCTTC
CDR3aa: CASRPAQNPYYGYTF
d_gene: -
j_gene: TRBJ1-2
abundance: -
v_gene: TRBV7-2

CDR3nt: TGCGCCAGCAGCCAAGATCATGGCGGGAATCAGCCCCAGCATTTT
CDR3aa: CASSQDHGGNQPQHF
d_gene: -
j_gene: TRBJ1-5
abundance: -
v_gene: TRBV4-1